The present entry profiles one TCR beta chain with its context. The data were taken from a study of blood T cell repertoires in COVID-19. About the research overall: PBMCs, B-cell-depleted T cells, or T cells were the source of the cDNA or gDNA that made up the material.

CDR1 and CDR2 (germline): LGHDT, YNNKEL (reference sequence). Trimming cost V 0 bases and J 1 base; bases outside gene matches: 6. The CDR3 totals 17 residues. Ages ranged from roughly 18 to 100 years, with residence in approximately 25 US areas. Clones were sequenced by immunoSEQ multiplex PCR, and TCRdb holds only the in-frame ones, with some missing. The profile shows 260,000 or so clones, around 84% of them singletons. The sequencing input was PBMCs or T cells enriched from blood (not recorded which). This clonotype was sampled from a man aged 18-30 years who had recovered from COVID-19. The chain employs TRBV3-1 (or the pseudogene TRBV3-2) and TRBJ1-3; 7 nucleotides match TRBD1. CDR3 sequence (DNA): TGTGCCAGCAGCCAAGATGGGACAGCCTTATCTGGAAACACCATATATTTT. Amino acid sequence: CASSQDGTALSGNTIYF.